Presented here are 19 T cell receptor beta chains from one specimen sequenced in a study of CD8 T cells in ankylosing spondylitis. Study-level points and caveats: Blood from ankylosing spondylitis patients appeared to carry a characteristic roughly 8-variant TCR beta motif.

TCRdb reprocessed the 5' RACE reads with MiXCR, giving one entry per CDR3 protein. The repertoire has 200,000 to 250,000 distinct CDR3 sequences, 15% to 20% of them found once; the top ten carry roughly 46%. Their antigens are not known. Sequencing was carried out using blood, either unsorted or a sorted T cell fraction (not recorded which). The receptors were gathered from a male donor with ankylosing spondylitis.

CDR3 amino acids: CASSQAMGQSYEQYF. The DNA of the CDR3 is TGCGCCAGCAGCCAAGCTATGGGACAGTCCTACGAGCAGTACTTC. The V gene is TRBV4-1, the J gene TRBJ2-7; 7 nucleotides match TRBD1. This CDR3 has 15 amino acids. Germline lookup yields CDR1 MGHRA and CDR2 YSYEKL. V shed 1 base, J shed 1 base, and the junction held 4 bases outside the gene matches.

The CDR3 sequence: CAWSEGGTAYEQYF. The DNA for the CDR3 is TGTGCCTGGAGTGAAGGGGGGACAGCCTACGAGCAGTACTTC. The rearrangement uses TRBV30 and TRBJ2-7, with D maybe TRBD1 (7 bases). The CDR3 length is 14 residues. The germline V gene has CDR1 GTSNPN and CDR2 SVGIG (reference sequence). Deletions cut 1 base from V and 2 bases from J, with 12 bases between.

The chain is built from TRBV29-1 and TRBJ2-7, with 7 nucleotides matching TRBD1. CDR1 and CDR2 from the germline V gene are SQVTM and ANQGSEA. The CDR3 has 15 residues. Trimming took 3 bases from V and 4 from J; bases not matched to a gene: 12. CDR3 DNA sequence: TGCAGCGTTGACGGGCTCTCGGACAGGCCATACGAGCAGTACTTC. Translation gives CSVDGLSDRPYEQYF.

This clonotype was counted between two and nine times. The V gene is TRBV11-2, the J gene TRBJ2-1, with TRBD2 matching 10 bases. The length of the CDR3 is 14 residues. CDR1 is SGHAT, CDR2 FQNNGV, per germline. V gave up 9 bases and J gave up 10 bases; unmatched junction bases: 12. The CDR3 region is CASAWRLAGDEQFF. CDR3 DNA sequence: TGTGCCAGTGCGTGGCGGCTAGCGGGAGACGAGCAGTTCTTC. The complete variable domain, with remaining parts taken from reference TRBV11-2 and TRBJ2-1, reads EAGVAQSPRYKIIEKRQSVAFWCNPISGHATLYWYQQILGQGPKLLIQFQNNGVVDDSQLPKDRFSAERLKGVDSTLKIQPAKLEDSAVYLCASAWRLAGDEQFFGPGTRLTVL.

The genes are TRBV28 and TRBJ2-1; D not resolved. Germline assignment: CDR1 MDHEN and CDR2 SYDVKM. V was pared by 4 bases and J by 6 bases, with 19 bases between. The CDR3 extends over 16 amino acids. The CDR3 nucleotides read TGTGCCAGCAGTTCCGGTGCGGCCCTCCCGGGCAATGAGCAGTTCTTC. Protein product: CASSSGAALPGNEQFF.

This clonotype was observed at least ten times. This sequence joins TRBV7-2 and TRBJ1-2, with D unresolved. V was clipped by 8 bases and J by 5 bases, with 18 bases between them. This CDR3 is 14 amino acids long. Germline CDR1 is SGHTA and CDR2 is FQGNSA. CDR3 DNA sequence: TGTGCCAGCTTAAGTTTATTGGGCATTTATGGCTACACCTTC. It translates to CASLSLLGIYGYTF.

The chain employs TRBV28 and TRBJ2-7; 9 nucleotides agree with TRBD1. The CDR3 covers 15 residues. Germline V CDR1 and CDR2: MDHEN, SYDVKM. The V gene end was trimmed by 2 bases and the J gene end by 4 bases; junction bases not matched to a gene: 6. The CDR3 DNA follows: TGTGCCAGCAGTTTAATGGGACAGGGTAAATACGAGCAGTACTTC. Protein sequence: CASSLMGQGKYEQYF.

This clonotype was seen many times. This chain links TRBV5-1 with TRBJ2-7, with TRBD1 matching 7 bases. The germline CDR1 and CDR2 sequences are SGHRS and YFSETQ. The CDR3 has 14 amino acids. Trimming removed 3 bases from V and 0 bases from J; junction bases left unmatched: 3. The CDR3 DNA reads TGCGCCAGCAGCTGGACAGGTTCCTCCTACGAGCAGTACTTC. Encoded protein: CASSWTGSSYEQYF.

This clonotype was counted a few times. The chain is built from TRBV12-3 or TRBV12-4 and TRBJ2-1, with 9 nucleotides matching TRBD1. Losses at the gene ends were 4 bases for V and 6 bases for J; bases not matched to a gene: 10. CDR3 length: 16 amino acids. The CDR3 region is CASSSPGQGRVNEQFF. CDR3 nucleotides: TGTGCCAGCAGTTCACCGGGACAGGGTCGTGTCAATGAGCAGTTCTTC.

In its sample, this clonotype was seen a few times. The chain joins TRBV7-9 to TRBJ2-2; perhaps TRBD1 as D (6 bases). The germline gives CDR1 SEHNR, CDR2 FQNEAQ (reference sequence). This CDR3 contains 16 residues. Deletions cut 3 bases from V and 1 base from J, with 12 bases between. The CDR3 DNA reads as TGTGCCAGCAGCTTCCCAGACAGGCTGAACACCGGGGAGCTGTTTTTT. Its protein product is CASSFPDRLNTGELFF.

This clonotype has only a few counts. The V call is TRBV7-8, the J call TRBJ2-7; D not resolved. The length of the CDR3 is 16 residues. Trimming removed 6 bases from V and 2 bases from J, with 20 bases in between. The germline gives CDR1 SGHVS, CDR2 FQNEAQ. The CDR3 DNA reads TGTGCCAGCAGACCAAACCTTATTATAGGGACCTACGAGCAGTACTTC. It is translated as CASRPNLIIGTYEQYF.

This clonotype was picked up a small number of times. This chain uses TRBV4-1 with TRBJ2-2; 10 bases map to TRBD2. Germline loops: CDR1 MGHRA, CDR2 YSYEKL. This CDR3 is built from 18 residues. V lost 0 bases to trimming and J lost 1 base; unmatched junction nucleotides: 5. The CDR3 sequence: CASSQESSGSGNTGELFF. CDR3 nucleotides: TGCGCCAGCAGCCAAGAGTCTAGCGGGAGCGGGAACACCGGGGAGCTGTTTTTT.

There are many counts of this clonotype. The V gene is TRBV12-3 or TRBV12-4, the J gene TRBJ2-1; no definite D call. With 2 bases removed from V and 6 bases from J, the gap between germline ends came to 2 bases. This CDR3 region has 11 residues. The CDR3 reads CASSLSNEQFF. DNA for the CDR3: TGTGCCAGCAGTTTATCCAATGAGCAGTTCTTC.

This clonotype was counted ten times or more. The chain employs TRBV12-3 or TRBV12-4 and TRBJ1-1; the D gene is possibly TRBD1 (5 bases). The CDR3 runs to 16 residues. Trimming took off 6 bases at V and 3 bases at J, with 20 bases between the two ends. CDR3 coding DNA: TGTGCCAGCAGATTCGGGACTTCCAGCGCGGACACTGAAGCTTTCTTT. The encoded protein is CASRFGTSSADTEAFF.

V is TRBV12-3 or TRBV12-4 and J is TRBJ2-2, with 10 bases matching TRBD2. The CDR3 has 19 amino acids. V lost 4 bases to trimming and J lost 3 bases; unmatched junction nucleotides: 14. This CDR3 reads CASSSPPRGTSVYTGELFF. In nucleotides, the CDR3 is TGTGCCAGCAGTTCGCCACCCAGGGGGACTAGCGTGTACACCGGGGAGCTGTTTTTT.

Many counts were recorded for this clonotype. The rearrangement links TRBV29-1 to TRBJ2-3; unclear D gene. Germline values: CDR1 SQVTM, CDR2 ANQGSEA. CDR3 length: 13 residues. Trimming pared 7 bases from V and 2 bases from J, leaving 13 bases between. In nucleotides, the CDR3 is TGCAGCGACCGACGTCCCTTCACAGATACGCAGTATTTT. It translates to CSDRRPFTDTQYF.

This clonotype came up a few times. The V call is TRBV5-1, the J call TRBJ1-2; possible D gene TRBD1, 6 bases. Germline CDR1 is SGHRS and CDR2 is YFSETQ. The CDR3 length is 16 residues. Between the trimmed V and J ends, which lost 0 bases and 5 bases, there was a span of 17 bases. CDR3 nucleotides: TGCGCCAGCAGCTTGGTTTTGGCAGGGGACTGGTATGGCTACACCTTC. Amino acid sequence: CASSLVLAGDWYGYTF.

This clonotype came up a few times. The V gene is TRBV11-2, the J gene TRBJ2-2; 10 bases agree with TRBD1. The CDR3 consists of 16 residues. The V segment lost 3 bases and the J segment 4 bases; nucleotides outside the gene matches: 5. Germline lookup yields CDR1 SGHAT and CDR2 FQNNGV. The CDR3 region has the DNA TGTGCCAGCAGCTTCGGACAGGGGGGATCCACCGGGGAGCTGTTTTTT. Its protein product is CASSFGQGGSTGELFF.

The chain has TRBV11-1 and TRBJ2-6; D tentatively reads TRBD1 or TRBD2 (5 bases each). The ends were cut back, 8 bases at V and 3 bases at J, with 26 bases in the middle. The CDR3 loop spans 19 amino acids. CDR1 is SGHAT, CDR2 FQDESV, per germline (reference sequence). CDR3 sequence reads: CASDFGTMGPPFGANVLTF. DNA for the CDR3: TGTGCCAGCGATTTCGGGACGATGGGGCCCCCCTTTGGGGCCAACGTCCTGACTTTC.